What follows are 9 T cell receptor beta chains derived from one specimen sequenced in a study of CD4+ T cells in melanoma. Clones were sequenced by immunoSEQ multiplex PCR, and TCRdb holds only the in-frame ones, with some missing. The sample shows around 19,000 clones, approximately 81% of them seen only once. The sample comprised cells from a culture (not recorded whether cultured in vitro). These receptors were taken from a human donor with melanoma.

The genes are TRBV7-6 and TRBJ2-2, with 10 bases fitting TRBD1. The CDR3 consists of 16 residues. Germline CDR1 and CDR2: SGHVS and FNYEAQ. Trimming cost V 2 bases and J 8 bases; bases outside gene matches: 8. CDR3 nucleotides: TGTGCCAGCAGCTTAAACCTTGGGACAGGGGCTGGGGAGCTGTTTTTT. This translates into CASSLNLGTGAGELFF.

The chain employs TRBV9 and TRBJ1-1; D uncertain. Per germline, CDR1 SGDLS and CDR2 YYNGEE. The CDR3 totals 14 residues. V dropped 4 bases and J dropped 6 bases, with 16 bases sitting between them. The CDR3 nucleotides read TGTGCCAGCAGCACGCGCCCCGAACGGGCTGAAGCTTTCTTT. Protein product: CASSTRPERAEAFF.

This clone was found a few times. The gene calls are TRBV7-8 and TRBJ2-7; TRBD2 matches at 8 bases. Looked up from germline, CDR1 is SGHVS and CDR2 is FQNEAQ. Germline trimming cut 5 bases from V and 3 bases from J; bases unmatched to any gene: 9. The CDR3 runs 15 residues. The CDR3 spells CASSPGGDPRYEQYF. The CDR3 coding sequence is TGTGCCAGCAGCCCCGGGGGGGATCCGCGCTACGAGCAGTACTTC.

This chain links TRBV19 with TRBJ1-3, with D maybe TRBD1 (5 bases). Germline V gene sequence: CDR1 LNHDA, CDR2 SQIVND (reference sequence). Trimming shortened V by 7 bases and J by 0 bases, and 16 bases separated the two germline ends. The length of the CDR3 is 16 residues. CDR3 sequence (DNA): TGTGCCAGTAAAGAAAGGGGACCGAGCTCTGGAAACACCATATATTTT. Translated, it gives CASKERGPSSGNTIYF.

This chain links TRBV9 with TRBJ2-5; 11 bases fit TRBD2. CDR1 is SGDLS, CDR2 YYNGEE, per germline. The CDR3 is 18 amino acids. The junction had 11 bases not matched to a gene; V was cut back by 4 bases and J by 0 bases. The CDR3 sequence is CASSPRPPSGGYQETQYF. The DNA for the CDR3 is TGTGCCAGCAGCCCCCGTCCCCCTAGCGGGGGGTACCAAGAGACCCAGTACTTC.

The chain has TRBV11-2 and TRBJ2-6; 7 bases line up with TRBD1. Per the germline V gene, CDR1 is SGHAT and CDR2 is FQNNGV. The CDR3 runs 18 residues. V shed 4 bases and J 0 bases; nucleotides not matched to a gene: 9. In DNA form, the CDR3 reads TGTGCCAGCAGCTCGCCGAGACAGGGCGTCTCTGGGGCCAACGTCCTGACTTTC. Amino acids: CASSSPRQGVSGANVLTF. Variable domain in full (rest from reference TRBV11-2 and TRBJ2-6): EAGVAQSPRYKIIEKRQSVAFWCNPISGHATLYWYQQILGQGPKLLIQFQNNGVVDDSQLPKDRFSAERLKGVDSTLKIQPAKLEDSAVYLCASSSPRQGVSGANVLTFGAGSRLTVL.

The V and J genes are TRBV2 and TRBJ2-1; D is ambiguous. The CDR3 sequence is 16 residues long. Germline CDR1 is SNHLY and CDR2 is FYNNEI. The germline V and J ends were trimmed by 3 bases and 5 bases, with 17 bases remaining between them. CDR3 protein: CASSDPGSPGHNEQFF. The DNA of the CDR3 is TGTGCCAGCAGTGATCCCGGCTCCCCCGGGCACAATGAGCAGTTCTTC.

Here the CDR3 reads CASSQLSYNEQFF. DNA for the CDR3: TGCGCCAGCAGCCAGTTATCCTACAATGAGCAGTTCTTC. The rearrangement uses TRBV4-1 and TRBJ2-1; D not certain. This CDR3 is built from 13 residues. The V and J ends lost 3 bases and 1 base respectively, with 4 bases between them. The V gene's germline CDR1 is MGHRA and CDR2 YSYEKL.

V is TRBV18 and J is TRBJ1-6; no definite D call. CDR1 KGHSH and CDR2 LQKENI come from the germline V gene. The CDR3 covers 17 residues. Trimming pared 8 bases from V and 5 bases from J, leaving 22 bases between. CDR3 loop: CASRSLGLFRNNSPLHF. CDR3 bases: TGTGCCAGCCGGTCCTTGGGCTTATTTCGTAATAATTCACCCCTCCACTTT.